The 32 T cell receptor beta chains below were found in one sample sequenced in a study of regulatory T cells in long-lasting Graves disease. The TCR beta library used iRepertoire HTBI primers with Arm-PCR amplification of CDR3. TCRdb independently ran MiXCR on the multiplex PCR reads; one entry per CDR3 protein. The sample shows 400,000 to 450,000 distinct CDR3 sequences, around 24% of them seen only once. Time point meaning: persistent/refractory GD, antithyroid drugs over 5 years with positive TRAb. Scientists built the TCR library using RNA that was extracted from PBMCs. This specimen was peripheral blood mononuclear cells (PBMCs), taken when the disease was refractory, from a patient treated with antithyroid drugs. Source of these receptors: a female donor with Graves disease.

This clonotype was picked up many times. The rearrangement joins TRBV2 to TRBJ2-7, with TRBD2 matching over 14 bases. Per the germline V gene, CDR1 is SNHLY and CDR2 is FYNNEI. The V gene end was trimmed by 6 bases and the J gene end by 6 bases; junction bases not matched to a gene: 10. This CDR3 comprises 16 residues. This CDR3 reads CASRFPTGTSGSEQYF. The CDR3 DNA sequence: TGTGCCAGCAGATTTCCAACCGGGACTAGCGGGAGCGAGCAGTACTTC.

The J gene is TRBJ2-5, the V gene TRBV5-1, with a weak D call TRBD2 (5 bases). The germline CDR1 and CDR2 sequences are SGHRS and YFSETQ. V lost 5 bases, J lost 2 bases, and 10 bases lay in between. CDR3 length equals 13 residues. The CDR3 sequence is CASRDRGQETQYF. DNA for the CDR3: TGCGCCAGCAGGGATCGAGGGCAAGAGACCCAGTACTTC.

This clonotype was seen more than once but under ten times. The V and J genes are TRBV29-1 and TRBJ1-2; 9 positions agree with TRBD1. V trimming: 7 bases; J trimming: 8 bases; junction bases outside the gene matches: 5. Per germline, CDR1 SQVTM and CDR2 ANQGSEA. The CDR3 runs to 11 residues. CDR3 loop: CSDDRGSGYTF. CDR3 in DNA: TGCAGCGATGACAGGGGGTCGGGCTACACCTTC.

This clonotype was seen a handful of times. The rearrangement joins TRBV20-1 to TRBJ1-2; 10 positions match TRBD1. In germline, CDR1 is DFQATT, CDR2 SNEGSKA (reference sequence). The CDR3 sequence is 16 residues long. J was trimmed by 8 bases and V by 3 bases; bases with no gene match: 15. This chain's CDR3 is CSASPSAGTGDLGYTF. The CDR3 region has the DNA TGCAGTGCTAGTCCCTCCGCCGGGACAGGGGATTTGGGCTACACCTTC.

In this sample, this clonotype turned up a few times. This chain joins TRBV7-2 and TRBJ2-7; 7 bases map to TRBD1. V trimming: 8 bases; J trimming: 5 bases; junction bases outside the gene matches: 6. This CDR3 has 12 amino acids. The germline CDR1 and CDR2 sequences are SGHTA and FQGNSA. The CDR3 nucleotides read TGTGCCAGCGGGGGACAGCGTGACGAGCAGTACTTC. Its translation is CASGGQRDEQYF. The full variable domain, with the rest looked up from reference TRBV7-2 and TRBJ2-7, is GAGVSQSPSNKVTEKGKDVELRCDPISGHTALYWYRQSLGQGLEFLIYFQGNSAPDKSGLPSDRFSAERTGGSVSTLTIQRTQQEDSAVYLCASGGQRDEQYFGPGTRLTVT.

This clonotype was counted only a few times. The chain recombines TRBV5-6 with TRBJ1-6; D may be TRBD1 (6 bases). Germline V gives CDR1 SGHDT, CDR2 YYEEEE. V shed 5 bases and J shed 10 bases, with 16 bases lying between them. CDR3 length: 14 residues. As DNA, the CDR3 is TGTGCCAGCAGTTTACAGGGTTTTGGGTCACCCCTCCACTTT. Its translation is CASSLQGFGSPLHF.

V gene TRBV9 combines with J gene TRBJ2-2; 7 bases are a match to TRBD1. The CDR3 is 16 amino acids. With 0 bases clipped from V and 3 bases from J, the junction kept 5 bases outside the gene matches. Germline V lookup: CDR1 SGDLS, CDR2 YYNGEE. The DNA of the CDR3 is TGTGCCAGCAGCGTAGAGAGACAGGGACACACCGGGGAGCTGTTTTTT. It is translated as CASSVERQGHTGELFF. The full variable domain, completed using reference TRBV9 and TRBJ2-2, is DSGVTQTPKHLITATGQRVTLRCSPRSGDLSVYWYQQSLDQGLQFLIQYYNGEERAKGNILERFSAQQFPDLHSELNLSSLELGDSALYFCASSVERQGHTGELFFGEGSRLTVL.

This clonotype was seen repeatedly, ten times or more. V gene TRBV30 combines with J gene TRBJ2-5; D not certain. This CDR3 has 12 residues. Trimming pared 4 bases from V and 1 base from J, leaving 7 bases between. Germline V gene data show CDR1 as GTSNPN and CDR2 as SVGIG (reference sequence). CDR3 in amino acids: CAWTGGQETQYF. The CDR3 DNA is TGTGCCTGGACCGGCGGCCAAGAGACCCAGTACTTC.

This clonotype was recorded once. The rearrangement links TRBV28 to TRBJ2-5; D is possibly TRBD2 (7 bases). This CDR3 comprises 16 residues. The germline V gene has CDR1 MDHEN and CDR2 SYDVKM. Trimming took off 4 bases at V and 0 bases at J, with 15 bases between the two ends. This CDR3 is CASSSTGREYQETQYF. CDR3 DNA sequence: TGTGCCAGCAGTTCCACAGGGAGGGAGTACCAAGAGACCCAGTACTTC. Filled out from reference TRBV28 and TRBJ2-5, the complete variable domain reads DVKVTQSSRYLVKRTGEKVFLECVQDMDHENMFWYRQDPGLGLRLIYFSYDVKMKEKGDIPEGYSVSREKKERFSLILESASTNQTSMYLCASSSTGREYQETQYFGPGTRLLVL.

This clonotype was found a few times. The rearrangement uses TRBV15 and TRBJ1-1, with 7 bases fitting TRBD1. The J segment lost 9 bases and the V segment lost 5 bases, leaving 9 bases of the junction unmatched. CDR1 is LNHNV, CDR2 YYDKDF, per germline (reference sequence). This CDR3 is built from 13 residues. In DNA, the CDR3 is TGTGCCACCAGCGGCCAACAGGGGTCCAAAGCTTTCTTT. This codes for CATSGQQGSKAFF.

This clonotype was observed a few times. The genes are TRBV7-9 and TRBJ2-7; D is undetermined. The germline gives CDR1 SEHNR, CDR2 FQNEAQ (reference sequence). The CDR3 consists of 13 residues. V lost 7 bases to trimming and J lost 3 bases, with 13 bases between them. For the CDR3, the DNA is TGTGCCAGCACCAAGCGCGAATTCTACGAGCAGTACTTC. Amino acid sequence: CASTKREFYEQYF.

This clonotype was seen repeatedly, ten times or more. This chain connects TRBV12-3 or TRBV12-4 to TRBJ1-1; weak D call: TRBD1 (6 bases). CDR3 length: 14 residues. The V end lost 5 bases, the J end lost 1 base, and 11 bases lay between the germline ends. CDR3 region: CASSPRTANTEAFF. For the CDR3, the DNA is TGTGCCAGCAGTCCCCGGACAGCGAACACTGAAGCTTTCTTT.

There are many counts of this clonotype. V and J are TRBV12-3 or TRBV12-4 and TRBJ1-2; perhaps TRBD1 as D (6 bases). The V end lost 6 bases, the J end lost 6 bases, and 20 bases lay between the germline ends. This CDR3 spans 15 amino acids. The CDR3 bases are TGTGCCAGCAGCACCAAACCCCGACAGGCCGATGGCTACACCTTC. Protein: CASSTKPRQADGYTF.

This clonotype was seen a few times. The chain couples TRBV27 to TRBJ2-2, with 9 bases aligning to TRBD2. The germline CDR1 and CDR2 sequences are MNHEY and SMNVEV (reference sequence). V was pared by 2 bases and J by 0 bases, with 10 bases of the junction left unmatched. This CDR3 spans 19 amino acids. The CDR3 spells CASSLRASGTAANTGELFF. As DNA, the CDR3 is TGTGCCAGCAGTTTACGGGCTAGCGGGACAGCCGCGAACACCGGGGAGCTGTTTTTT.

The chain links TRBV20-1 to TRBJ2-3; D is possibly TRBD2 (8 bases). From germline, CDR1 is DFQATT and CDR2 SNEGSKA (reference sequence). There are 19 residues in the CDR3. Trimming took off 6 bases at V and 0 bases at J, with 28 bases between the two ends. The CDR3 spells CSAREGAVSLFSSTDTQYF. The CDR3 coding sequence is TGCAGTGCCCGGGAGGGGGCCGTATCCTTGTTTTCTAGCACAGATACGCAGTATTTT.

This chain links TRBV19 with TRBJ2-7; D not certain. Germline V gene data show CDR1 as LNHDA and CDR2 as SQIVND (reference sequence). The CDR3 length is 12 residues. Deletions cut 5 bases from V and 3 bases from J, with 8 bases between. The CDR3 spells CASSSENYEQYF. CDR3 nucleotides: TGTGCCAGTAGTTCAGAAAACTACGAGCAGTACTTC.

This clonotype was seen more than once but under ten times. The V and J genes are TRBV19 and TRBJ1-5; TRBD1 agrees at 10 bases. V lost 4 bases to trimming and J lost 7 bases; unmatched junction nucleotides: 10. CDR3 length: 16 residues. Germline-derived CDR1 and CDR2 are LNHDA and SQIVND (reference sequence). CDR3 bases: TGTGCCAGTAGTACTCCTCGACAGGGGGCTGGACAGCCCCAGCATTTT. It is translated as CASSTPRQGAGQPQHF.

The chain recombines TRBV5-1 with TRBJ2-2; 9 bases fit TRBD2. The CDR3 spans 16 residues. CDR1 is SGHRS, CDR2 YFSETQ, per germline. J gave up 0 bases and V 4 bases, and 4 bases lay outside the gene matches. CDR3 in amino acids: CASSQTSGSNTGELFF. DNA of the CDR3: TGCGCCAGCAGCCAGACTAGCGGCTCGAACACCGGGGAGCTGTTTTTT.

The J gene is TRBJ2-7, the V gene TRBV7-2; the D is unclear. Germline CDR1 is SGHTA and CDR2 is FQGNSA. Trimming cost V 5 bases and J 2 bases, with 22 bases left between them. This CDR3 is built from 17 residues. The CDR3 spells CASSRHPPARVAYEQYF. DNA for the CDR3: TGTGCCAGCAGCCGTCACCCCCCGGCTAGAGTGGCCTACGAGCAGTACTTC.

V gene TRBV13 combines with J gene TRBJ2-7, with TRBD2 identical over 11 bases. V lost 5 bases and J lost 2; bases outside the gene matches: 11. There are 17 residues in the CDR3. Germline-derived CDR1 and CDR2 are PRHDT and FYEKMQ (reference sequence). In DNA, the CDR3 is TGTGCCAGCAGCCCAAACACTAGCGGGAGTTTCACCTACGAGCAGTACTTC. Translation gives CASSPNTSGSFTYEQYF. The full variable domain, with the rest looked up from reference TRBV13 and TRBJ2-7, is AAGVIQSPRHLIKEKRETATLKCYPIPRHDTVYWYQQGPGQDPQFLISFYEKMQSDKGSIPDRFSAQQFSDYHSELNMSSLELGDSALYFCASSPNTSGSFTYEQYFGPGTRLTVT.

In its sample, this clonotype was seen a few times. V usage is TRBV29-1 and J usage is TRBJ1-1; D unclear. Trimming shortened V by 4 bases and J by 7 bases, and 16 bases separated the two germline ends. Germline V gene data show CDR1 as SQVTM and CDR2 as ANQGSEA. CDR3 size: 13 residues. In DNA, the CDR3 is TGCAGCGTTGCTCAAGGAACAAGAGGTGAAGCTTTCTTT. This translates into CSVAQGTRGEAFF. Supplemented by reference TRBV29-1 and TRBJ1-1, the full variable domain reads SAVISQKPSRDICQRGTSLTIQCQVDSQVTMMFWYRQQPGQSLTLIATANQGSEATYESGFVIDKFPISRPNLTFSTLTVSNMSPEDSSIYLCSVAQGTRGEAFFGQGTRLTVV.

The V and J genes are TRBV7-8 and TRBJ1-2; D is undetermined. V was trimmed by 5 bases and J by 6 bases, leaving 10 bases between them. The V gene's germline CDR1 is SGHVS and CDR2 FQNEAQ. The CDR3 has 12 amino acids. The CDR3 reads CASSPAGDGYTF. DNA of the CDR3: TGTGCCAGCAGCCCAGCTGGGGATGGCTACACCTTC. Complete variable domain (other parts from reference TRBV7-8 and TRBJ1-2): GAGVSQSPRYKVAKRGQDVALRCDPISGHVSLFWYQQALGQGPEFLTYFQNEAQLDKSGLPSDRFFAERPEGSVSTLKIQRTQQEDSAVYLCASSPAGDGYTFGSGTRLTVV.

This clonotype came up many times. The V call is TRBV20-1, the J call TRBJ2-7, with D unresolved. V was clipped by 2 bases and J by 0 bases, with 14 bases between them. This CDR3 has 15 residues. Germline V gives CDR1 DFQATT, CDR2 SNEGSKA (reference sequence). The CDR3: CSARIPRANSYEQYF. In nucleotides, the CDR3 is TGCAGTGCTAGAATCCCTCGCGCTAACTCCTACGAGCAGTACTTC.

Note on this clonotype: A much larger clone is a single base away; this may be a read error. This rearrangement joins TRBV29-1 to TRBJ1-5; D gene unclear. CDR1 is SQVTM and CDR2 is ANQGSEA in the germline V gene. The CDR3 is made up of 12 amino acids. The CDR3 nucleotides read TGCAGCGCCCTGCTGGGCAATCCGCCCCAGCATTTT. Encoded protein: CSALLGNPPQHF.

The chain recombines TRBV18 with TRBJ2-7, with a weak D call TRBD1 (6 bases). CDR3 length: 15 amino acids. Germline values: CDR1 KGHSH, CDR2 LQKENI. The V end lost 4 bases, the J end lost 5 bases, and 18 bases lay between the germline ends. CDR3 sequence reads: CASSHFFQGRDEQYF. CDR3 coding DNA: TGTGCCAGCTCACATTTCTTCCAGGGGCGAGACGAGCAGTACTTC. Full variable domain (missing parts from reference TRBV18 and TRBJ2-7): NAGVMQNPRHLVRRRGQEARLRCSPMKGHSHVYWYRQLPEEGLKFMVYLQKENIIDESGMPKERFSAEFPKEGPSILRIQQVVRGDSAAYFCASSHFFQGRDEQYFGPGTRLTVT.

This clonotype was found a few times. The chain is built from TRBV7-9 and TRBJ2-7, with TRBD1 as a possible D gene (6 bases). Trimming took 2 bases from V and 2 from J, leaving 10 bases between them. This CDR3 contains 14 residues. Per germline, CDR1 SEHNR and CDR2 FQNEAQ (reference sequence). The CDR3 loop reads CASSLPGATYEQYF. For the CDR3, the DNA is TGTGCCAGCAGCTTACCAGGGGCCACCTACGAGCAGTACTTC.

In this sample, this clonotype turned up once. Germline and junction disagree at one end, which may indicate a read error. The V and J genes are TRBV5-1 and TRBJ1-6, with unresolved D. The CDR3 has 20 amino acids. CDR1 is SGHRS and CDR2 is YFSETQ in the germline V gene. In DNA, the CDR3 is TGCGCCAGCAGCTTGGGCTTGGTGGGAACGGATAGCTCCGATAATTCACCCCTCCACTTT. Its protein product is CASSLGLVGTDSSDNSPLHF.

The rearrangement uses TRBV20-1 and TRBJ2-7; D may be TRBD2 (6 bases). The V end lost 5 bases, the J end lost 5 bases, and 19 bases lay between the germline ends. This CDR3 contains 14 residues. The germline gives CDR1 DFQATT, CDR2 SNEGSKA (reference sequence). The CDR3 bases are TGCAGTGCTCGACTAGTGTCGGGGGTTGACGAGCAGTACTTC. This translates into CSARLVSGVDEQYF.

This chain joins TRBV6-5 and TRBJ2-1; D might be TRBD2 (5 bases). With 2 bases removed from V and 7 bases from J, the gap between germline ends came to 9 bases. The CDR3 consists of 13 residues. CDR1 MNHEY and CDR2 SVGAGI come from the germline V gene. CDR3 DNA: TGTGCCAGCAGTTACGGACTTCGGAATGAGCAGTTCTTC. Amino acid sequence: CASSYGLRNEQFF.

This clonotype was observed a few times. This chain uses TRBV30 with TRBJ1-1, with D possibly being TRBD1 (6 bases). The CDR3 consists of 15 residues. V lost 0 bases and J lost 5, with 16 bases in between. Germline CDR1 is GTSNPN and CDR2 is SVGIG (reference sequence). The CDR3 DNA sequence: TGTGCCTGGAGTGTACCCCAACTCAGGGGAACTGAAGCTTTCTTT. Translated: CAWSVPQLRGTEAFF.

Turning to this clonotype: A read error likely explains this, since a far larger clone differs by one base. The V call is TRBV6-9, the J call TRBJ2-1; D remains ambiguous. V was trimmed by 3 bases and J by 9 bases, leaving 12 bases between them. The length of the CDR3 is 13 residues. The germline V gene encodes CDR1 MNHGY and CDR2 SVAAGI. This chain's CDR3 is CASSYEEWSEQFF. CDR3 DNA: TGTGCCAGCAGTTACGAGGAGTGGAGTGAGCAGTTCTTC.

This clonotype was observed a handful of times. The CDR3 DNA follows: TGCGCCAGCAGCTTGGTTGGACAGATATTGCGGAACACTGAAGCTTTCTTT. Encoded protein: CASSLVGQILRNTEAFF. This chain connects TRBV5-1 to TRBJ1-1, with D perhaps matching TRBD1 (6 bases). Germline CDR1 reads SGHRS; CDR2 reads YFSETQ. Trimming pared 0 bases from V and 1 base from J, leaving 16 bases between. This CDR3 has 17 amino acids.